This entry lists 15 T cell receptor beta chains sequenced from one sample in a study of molecular identifiers for immune sequencing clone quantification. One entry per CDR3 protein results from TCRdb running MiXCR on the PCR reads. Among under 600,000 distinct CDR3 sequences listed, about 26% were seen once. The sample was naive CD8+ T cells from blood, with Jurkat cell RNA spiked in. Subset described: FACS-sorted CD8+CD4-CCR7+CD45RA+ naive T cells. The receptors shown here come from a human donor in good health. Some libraries in this study had Jurkat cell RNA spiked in.

Note on this clonotype: At one of its ends the junction is not consistent with the germline gene, which may arise from a read error. The V and J genes are TRBV4-3 and TRBJ2-1; 8 positions agree with TRBD2. The germline CDR1 and CDR2 sequences are LGHNA and YSLEER. The CDR3 length is 17 residues. This CDR3 reads CARSQEQLADSYNEQFF. The CDR3 DNA is TGCGCCCGCAGCCAGGAACAACTAGCGGACTCCTACAATGAGCAGTTCTTC.

A remark on this clonotype: Possible read error: a much larger clone is one base away. The CDR3 bases are TGCAGTGCTAGAGATATGGCCAGGGTATCATACGAGCGGTACTTC. It is translated as CSARDMARVSYERYF. The chain carries TRBV20-1 and TRBJ2-7; a weak D match, TRBD1 (5 bases). Germline loops: CDR1 DFQATT, CDR2 SNEGSKA (reference sequence). The CDR3 contains 15 residues.

A few counts support this clonotype. The rearrangement joins TRBV5-1 to TRBJ2-7; D unresolved. In germline, CDR1 is SGHRS, CDR2 YFSETQ. V shed 5 bases and J shed 6 bases, with 12 bases lying between them. The CDR3 extends over 12 amino acids. The CDR3 loop reads CASSIGNLEQYF. CDR3 nucleotides: TGCGCCAGCAGTATAGGGAATCTCGAGCAGTACTTC.

Concerning this clonotype: One base away lies a much larger clone, so this may be a sequencing read error. J is TRBJ2-3 and V is TRBV14; no clear D gene. Germline loops: CDR1 SGHDN, CDR2 FVKESK. The V end lost 10 bases, the J end lost 3 bases, and 11 bases lay between the germline ends. The CDR3 has 12 amino acids. The CDR3 DNA sequence: TGTGCCACCTTTGGCAAAACAGATACGCAGTATTTT. This translates into CATFGKTDTQYF.

This clonotype was found many times. The chain has TRBV6-5 and TRBJ1-4; D remains ambiguous. Germline CDR1 MNHEY, CDR2 SVGAGI. This CDR3 has 15 amino acids. V was clipped by 5 bases and J by 0 bases, with 10 bases between them. Here the CDR3 DNA reads TGTGCCAGCAGTCCGCCGGAGGCAACTAATGAAAAACTGTTTTTT. Protein product: CASSPPEATNEKLFF.

This clonotype has at least ten counts. The rearrangement uses TRBV29-1 and TRBJ2-2; D ambiguous. CDR1 and CDR2 from the germline V gene are SQVTM and ANQGSEA. This CDR3 spans 15 amino acids. Trimming removed 2 bases from V and 4 bases from J, with 14 bases in between. CDR3 bases: TGCAGCGTTGAATTCGTCAAACCGGGCACCGGGGAGCTGTTTTTT. Its protein is CSVEFVKPGTGELFF.

This clonotype was counted a few times. The chain is built from TRBV24-1 and TRBJ2-3, with D unclear. The CDR3 totals 15 residues. Germline CDR1 and CDR2: KGHDR and SFDVKD. The V gene lost 3 bases and the J gene lost 6 bases, with 15 bases spanning the gap. This CDR3 is CATSDTPDLSDTQYF. The CDR3 DNA sequence: TGTGCCACCAGTGATACTCCGGACCTTTCGGATACGCAGTATTTT.

A word on this clonotype: At one end, the junction sequence differs from germline, possibly due to a read error. The chain joins TRBV6-5 to TRBJ2-2; TRBD1 matches 8 bases. The CDR3 has 14 residues. Germline loops: CDR1 MNHEY, CDR2 SVGAGI. CDR3 in DNA: TGTGCCCGCAGGCAGGGGGCAGGTACCGGGGAGCTGTTTTTT. Translated, it gives CARRQGAGTGELFF.

The chain combines TRBV5-4 with TRBJ1-1, with TRBD1 identical over 7 bases. The junction had 14 bases not matched to a gene; V was cut back by 4 bases and J by 5 bases. CDR1 is SGHNT and CDR2 is YYREEE in the germline V gene (reference sequence). The CDR3 spans 16 residues. The CDR3 region has the DNA TGTGCCAGCAGCCGTTTCCGGGACAGTCCAGAAACTGAAGCTTTCTTT. Translation gives CASSRFRDSPETEAFF.

As concerns this clonotype: A read error may be the cause here, since a much bigger clone is one base away. This chain uses TRBV6-6 with TRBJ2-1; D gene unclear. The V gene's germline CDR1 is MNHNY and CDR2 SVGAGI (reference sequence). This CDR3 spans 10 amino acids. CDR3 nucleotides: TGTGCCAGCAGGAACAATGAGCAGCTCTTC. It specifies CASRNNEQLF.

The chain uses TRBV4-2 and TRBJ1-2; 11 nucleotides line up with TRBD1. The CDR3 runs 16 residues. Per germline, CDR1 LGHNA and CDR2 YNFKEQ. V was clipped by 1 base and J by 4 bases; unmatched bases: 5. The CDR3 sequence: CASSQGGQGAGYGYTF. CDR3 bases: TGTGCCAGCAGCCAAGGAGGACAGGGGGCTGGCTATGGCTACACCTTC.

The J gene is TRBJ2-7, the V gene TRBV20-1; TRBD2 matches 11 bases. The germline CDR1 and CDR2 sequences are DFQATT and SNEGSKA (reference sequence). Unmatched junction bases numbered 6, after V lost 1 base and J lost 7 bases. This CDR3 contains 14 residues. DNA for the CDR3: TGCAGTGCTAGAGGACTAGCGGGATATGGGGAGCAGTACTTC. It is translated as CSARGLAGYGEQYF.

Concerning this clonotype itself: With a much larger clone just one base away, this may be a read error. The V call is TRBV27, the J call TRBJ2-2; D possibly matches TRBD1 or TRBD2 (5 bases each). CDR1 is MNHEY, CDR2 SMNVEV, per germline (reference sequence). This CDR3 is 15 amino acids long. In nucleotides, the CDR3 is TGTGTCAGCAGTTGGGCTGGGGGGAACACCGGGGAGCTGTTTTTT. This sequence encodes CVSSWAGGNTGELFF.

This clonotype came up many times. This chain connects TRBV6-2 or TRBV6-3 to TRBJ2-7, with 9 bases fitting TRBD2. There are 16 residues in the CDR3. With 6 bases clipped from V and 11 bases from J, the junction kept 20 bases outside the gene matches. Looked up from germline, CDR1 is MNHEY and CDR2 is SVGEGT. CDR3 in amino acids: CASSTPTGLAEFVEYF. DNA for the CDR3: TGTGCCAGCAGCACCCCAACGGGACTAGCAGAGTTTGTGGAGTACTTC.

The chain has TRBV6-5 and TRBJ1-1, with 9 bases lining up with TRBD1. The CDR3 contains 15 residues. The germline CDR1 and CDR2 sequences are MNHEY and SVGAGI. The V gene end was trimmed by 5 bases and the J gene end by 6 bases; junction bases not matched to a gene: 10. The DNA of the CDR3 is TGTGCCAGCAGTACAAGGACAGGGGCATACGCTGAAGCTTTCTTT. Amino acid sequence: CASSTRTGAYAEAFF.